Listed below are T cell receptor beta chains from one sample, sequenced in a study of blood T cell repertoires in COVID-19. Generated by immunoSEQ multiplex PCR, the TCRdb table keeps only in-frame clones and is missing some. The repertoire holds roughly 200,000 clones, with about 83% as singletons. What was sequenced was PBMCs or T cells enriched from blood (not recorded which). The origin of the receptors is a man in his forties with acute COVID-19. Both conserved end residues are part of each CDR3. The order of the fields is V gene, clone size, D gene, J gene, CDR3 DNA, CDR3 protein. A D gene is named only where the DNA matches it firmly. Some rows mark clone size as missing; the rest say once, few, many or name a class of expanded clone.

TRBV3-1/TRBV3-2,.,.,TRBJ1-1,TGTGCCAGCAGCCAAGAGACGAAGCGGACTGAAGCTTTCTTT,CASSQETKRTEAFF
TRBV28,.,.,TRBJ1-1,TGTGCCAGCAGTTTACCACAAGGACAAGGGGGTATTGAAGCTTTCTTT,CASSLPQGQGGIEAFF
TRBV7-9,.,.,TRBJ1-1,TGTGCCAGCAGCTTAACATCTAACACTGAAGCTTTCTTT,CASSLTSNTEAFF
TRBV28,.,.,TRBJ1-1,TGTGCCAGTTTACAGGGATTTGAAGCTTTCTTT,CASLQGFEAFF
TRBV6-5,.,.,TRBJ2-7,TGTGCCAGCAGTTACTCAGGGCCAGCCGGGACCTACGAGCAGTACTTC,CASSYSGPAGTYEQYF
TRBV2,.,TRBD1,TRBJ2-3,TGTGCCAGCAGGACGGGACAGAACACAGATACGCAGTATTTT,CASRTGQNTDTQYF
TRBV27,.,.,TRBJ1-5,TGTGCCAGCAGTCTTAGGATGGGGGCAGGTCAGCCCCAGCATTTT,CASSLRMGAGQPQHF
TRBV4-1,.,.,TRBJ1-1,TGCGCCAGCAGCCAAGTGGCGGGGTTATTGAACACTGAAGCTTTCTTT,CASSQVAGLLNTEAFF
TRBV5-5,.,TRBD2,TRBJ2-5,TGTGCCAGCAGCTTCCTAGCGGGAGGAGGAGAGACCCAGTACTTC,CASSFLAGGGETQYF
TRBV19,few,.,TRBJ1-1,TGTGCCAGTAGCAGAGGGGGGGTGAACACTGAAGCTTTCTTT,CASSRGGVNTEAFF
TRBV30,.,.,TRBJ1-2,TGTGCCGGGGGAATAAGAGGGGGTGGCTACACCTTC,CAGGIRGGGYTF
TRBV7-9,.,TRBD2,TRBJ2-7,TGTGCCAGCAGCCCCTCGAACCCCTGGACTAGCGGGAGGTACGAGCAGTACTTC,CASSPSNPWTSGRYEQYF
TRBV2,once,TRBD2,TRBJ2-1,TGTGCCAGCAGTGAGTCGACTAGCGGTGAGCAGTTCTTC,CASSESTSGEQFF
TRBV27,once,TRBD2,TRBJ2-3,TGTGCCAGCAGTTCATCCCGACTAGCGGGGATCACAGATACGCAGTATTTT,CASSSSRLAGITDTQYF
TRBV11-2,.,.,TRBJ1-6,TGTGCCAGCAGTTGGCCGGGGGATTCACCCCTCCACTTT,CASSWPGDSPLHF
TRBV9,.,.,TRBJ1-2,TGTGCCAGCAGCGTAGGAGCGGGGAACTATGGCTACACCTTC,CASSVGAGNYGYTF
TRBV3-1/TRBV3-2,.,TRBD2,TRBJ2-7,TGTGCCAGCAGACAAGCGGGAGTAGGTTACGAGCAGTACTTC,CASRQAGVGYEQYF
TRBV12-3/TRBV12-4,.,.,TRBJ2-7,TGTGCCAGCAGTTTTTCGAGAGAGCAGTACTTC,CASSFSREQYF
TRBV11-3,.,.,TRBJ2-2,TGTGCCAGCGCTACAGACCGCACCGGGGAGCTGTTTTTT,CASATDRTGELFF
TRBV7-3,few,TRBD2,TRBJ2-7,TGTGCCAGCAGCTTAACCGGCGGGAGTCCCCCAGGAGAGCAGTACTTC,CASSLTGGSPPGEQYF
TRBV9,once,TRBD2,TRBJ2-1,TGTGCCAGCAGCGTAGCCCGAACTAGCGATGAGCAGTTCTTC,CASSVARTSDEQFF
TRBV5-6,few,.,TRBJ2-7,TGTGCCAGCAGAGGAGGACCGGGGTACGAGCAGTACTTC,CASRGGPGYEQYF
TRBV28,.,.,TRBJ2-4,TGTGCCAGCAGTTTATCGCAGGGGTGGGTAAACATTCAGTACTTC,CASSLSQGWVNIQYF
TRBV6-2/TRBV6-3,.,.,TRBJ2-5,TGTGCCAGCAGTTACTCCTGGGGAGCGGGAGAGACCCAGTACTTC,CASSYSWGAGETQYF
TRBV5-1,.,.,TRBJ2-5,TGCGCCAGCAGCTTGCTCGGCAAGGGAGTAGAGACCCAGTACTTC,CASSLLGKGVETQYF
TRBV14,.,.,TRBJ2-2,TGTGCCAGCAGCTCTCGGGGCACCGGGGAGCTGTTTTTT,CASSSRGTGELFF
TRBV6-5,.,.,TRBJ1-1,TGTGCCAGCAGTTACAGACCGGGACTGGTTACTGAAGCTTTCTTT,CASSYRPGLVTEAFF
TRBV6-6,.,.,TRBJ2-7,TGTGCCAGCAGTTACTCCGGGACAAAGAACGAGCAGTACTTC,CASSYSGTKNEQYF
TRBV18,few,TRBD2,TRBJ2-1,TGTGCCAGCTCACCACTCCTTCATCAGGGCGGGAGGGAGCAGTTCTTC,CASSPLLHQGGREQFF
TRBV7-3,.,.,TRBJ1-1,TGTGCCAGCAGCTTAAGGGCGGGAATGAACACTGAAGCTTTCTTT,CASSLRAGMNTEAFF
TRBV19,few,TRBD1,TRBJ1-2,TGTGCCAGTAGTCGACGGGACAGCTATGGCTACACCTTC,CASSRRDSYGYTF
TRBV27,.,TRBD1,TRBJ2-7,TGTGCCAGCAGTTTATTCCCCGGGACAGGGGTGCCCTACGAGCAGTACTTC,CASSLFPGTGVPYEQYF
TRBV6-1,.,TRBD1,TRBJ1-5,TGTGCCAGCAGTGAAGCCCAACAGGGGTGGCAGCCCCAGCATTTT,CASSEAQQGWQPQHF
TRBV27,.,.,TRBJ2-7,TGTGCCAGCAGTTTAGGCACTAGATACGAGCAGTACTTC,CASSLGTRYEQYF
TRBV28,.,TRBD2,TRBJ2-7,TGTGCCAGCAGTCCCCCACAAGGGAGGGACGAGCAGTACTTC,CASSPPQGRDEQYF
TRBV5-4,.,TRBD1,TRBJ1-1,TGTGCCAGCAGCCGTAACACAGGGGGCATCACTGAAGCTTTCTTT,CASSRNTGGITEAFF
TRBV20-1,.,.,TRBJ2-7,TGCAGTGCTAGTGCAGGGATCGTCTCCTACGAGCAGTACTTC,CSASAGIVSYEQYF
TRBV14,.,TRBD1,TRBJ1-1,TGTGCCAGCAGCCTCGACAGGGTGACTGAAGCTTTCTTT,CASSLDRVTEAFF
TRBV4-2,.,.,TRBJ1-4,TGTGCCAGCAGCCAAGATTCACGGTCGGAAAAACTGTTTTTT,CASSQDSRSEKLFF
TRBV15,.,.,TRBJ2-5,TGTGCCACCAGCAGAGATCGGGGGGCCAGGGAGACCCAGTACTTC,CATSRDRGARETQYF